The sequence of this T cell receptor (beta chain) was determined in a study of T cells in Graves' hyperthyroidism and ophthalmopathy. RNA transcripts served as the template for amplifying TCR beta CDR3 regions. The HTBI primer set was used in a first-round RT-PCR of the TCR CDR3. TCRdb reprocessed the multiplex PCR reads with MiXCR, giving one entry per CDR3 protein. Here the sample spans around 56,000 distinct CDR3 sequences, around half being singletons. This clonotype counts as medium-sized. The CDR3 spans 14 residues. Germline V gives CDR1 MGHDK, CDR2 SYGVNS. The V end was cut by 5 bases, the J end by 3 bases, with 14 bases between.

The sequenced material came from blood. This clonotype was obtained from a woman aged 25 to 39 with Graves' ophthalmopathy. This chain uses TRBV25-1 with TRBJ2-7, with a possible D match to TRBD2 (6 bases). The CDR3 loop is CASSKMGGSYEQYF. CDR3 nucleotides: TGTGCCAGCAGTAAGATGGGAGGAAGCTACGAGCAGTACTTC.